The entry below gives a single TCR beta chain sequence along with its context. Many counts were recorded for this clonotype. No cognate antigen has been identified for it. No base qualities exist here, and no much larger clone lies one base off it. CDR1 and CDR2 (ENHRY, SYGVKD) derive from the germline V gene. V and J are truncated by 2 bases and 3 bases respectively, leaving an intervening sequence of 5 bases. The CDR3, from cysteine to phenylalanine, totals 13 residues. Only the CDR3 DNA is retained, 39 bases long and in frame from the first base. The time point label here, explained by the study, means: patch test 1, 2 weeks after DPC sensitization. Per the publication, the treatment or condition label means: therapeutic diphenylcyclopropenone sensitization with weekly scalp DPC. Blood at each patch-test visit was drawn before the patch test was applied. Patients were eligible if aged 18 to 70, diagnosed with alopecia and judged suitable for DPC therapy, and pregnant patients were excluded. Unfractionated whole blood was collected in Tempus Blood RNA tubes, and total RNA was extracted from that blood.

The data derive from a study of human T cells and chemical hapten exposure (dated by TCRdb to 2020 to 2023). Turning to the overall study: For sensitization, 2% DPC in acetone was applied to a 2 cm by 2 cm area of upper inner arm skin. Patch testing on the upper back used Finn chambers containing 0.01% DPC, with scoring done after 6 days according to International Contact Dermatitis Research Group standards. The libraries were sequenced as a pool, and the TCR yield per sample differed mostly because of small variations in library volumes within the pool. Approximately 28 alopecia patients gave blood for TCR sequencing at one to four time points (pre-sensitization, 2, 6 and 24 weeks). Peripheral blood TCR repertoire changes were tracked in vivo in alopecia patients during primary and secondary sensitization to the hapten diphenylcyclopropenone (DPC). Blood samples were taken from patients before sensitization (week 0) and then at 2, 6 and about 24 weeks after DPC sensitization. Patients additionally received weekly therapeutic DPC doses to the scalp throughout the approximately 24-week study period. The mostly female patient cohort included alopecia areata with under or over 50% scalp involvement, alopecia totalis and alopecia universalis.

Overall study outcomes, separate from this receptor: DPC sensitization did not change the number of TCRs with a frequency above 1 in 1000, and there was no evidence of changes in global repertoire structure. All patients had alopecia, a presumed autoimmune disease, so their immune response might differ from that of healthy individuals. Repeated subsampling changed both the strength of the expansion versus patch-test correlation and the threshold at which that correlation became significant. Patch test score correlated positively with the number of PT1 expanded TCRs, reaching significance at thresholds 8, 16 and 32 but not at 4. Compared with pre-sensitization or healthy control sets, expanded TCRs formed significantly more large CDR3 similarity clusters, which is consistent with antigen-driven responses.

Libraries came from RACE. Sequencing was carried out with a NextSeq 500. During library preparation, unique molecular identifiers were attached to individual cDNA molecules so that TCRs could be counted in a quantitative, reproducible way. Each blood RNA sample was used to sequence both TCR alpha and TCR beta chains. The source study handled its data this way. A median of about 87,000 TCRs per sample was observed, with a range of roughly 23,224 to 750,000. V, J and CDR3 annotation of the TCR reads was performed with the Decombinator software suite. To make PS versus PT1 abundance plots, every sample was subsampled to the same number of TCRs (28,000). TCRs were defined as expanded if absent before sensitization and observed at least eight times at the 2-week time point. Through fastp at Q25 and MiXCR, TCRdb rebuilt clones from the public reads, retaining in-frame beta chains. Merged by CDR3 protein, the rows form single entries marked with the most common genes and DNA. The V and J calls follow TCRdb's processing rather than the paper's. The sample contains 150,000 to 200,000 distinct CDR3 sequences, more than 14% of them found a single time. Clones ranked in the top ten supply approximately 1.5% of the sample.

The rearrangement joined TRBV10-3 to TRBJ1-5; no D gene call is confident. The sample in question was whole blood, obtained in connection with sensitization to the hapten diphenylcyclopropenone (DPC). The clonotype comes from a woman in her twenties or thirties with alopecia areata. Some clones in this sample may be carry-over from other donors' samples. The CDR3 is CAISEGSNQPQHF. At the DNA level, the sequence is TGTGCCATCAGTGAGGGGTCCAATCAGCCCCAGCATTTT.